These T cell receptor beta chains were read from a single sample in a study of T cell responses to AZD1222 COVID-19 vaccine. Clones were read by immunoSEQ multiplex PCR, and TCRdb kept only the in-frame ones, dropping some. The sample has about 55,000 clones, approximately 88% seen once. Sequenced material: peripheral blood, taken on day 0 of AZD1222 vaccination. These receptors all come from an adult in good health. The CDR3 runs from the conserved cysteine through the conserved F or W. Fields, in order: J gene, clone size, V gene, D gene, CDR3 protein, CDR3 DNA. D genes are given only for firm matches. Only part of the rows carry a size: once, few, many, or a class if the clone is expanded.

TRBJ1-4,-,TRBV18,-,CASSPVAGEKLFF,TGTGCCAGCTCACCGGTGGCCGGGGAAAAACTGTTTTTT
TRBJ1-4,few,TRBV2,-,CASIAGTYEKLFF,TGTGCCAGCATTGCAGGGACCTATGAAAAACTGTTTTTT
TRBJ2-7,-,TRBV5-4,TRBD2,CASSTGGQGLIGEQYF,TGTGCCAGCAGCACGGGGGGGCAGGGCCTTATAGGGGAGCAGTACTTC
TRBJ1-2,once,TRBV30,-,CAWSSGEGYTF,TGTGCCTGGAGTTCAGGGGAAGGCTACACCTTC
TRBJ2-5,-,TRBV19,TRBD2,CASSISRLAGQETQYF,TGTGCCAGTAGTATCTCTCGTCTAGCGGGGCAAGAGACCCAGTACTTC
TRBJ2-2,-,TRBV24-1,-,CATSKQGNTGELFF,TGTGCCACCAGTAAACAGGGGAACACCGGGGAGCTGTTTTTT
TRBJ2-1,-,TRBV9,TRBD1,CASSVETGSSYNEQFF,TGTGCCAGCAGCGTAGAGACAGGGAGCTCCTACAATGAGCAGTTCTTC
TRBJ1-1,-,TRBV29-1,-,CSVALANTEAFF,TGCAGCGTTGCACTTGCTAACACTGAAGCTTTCTTT
TRBJ1-2,-,TRBV13,TRBD1,CASSRLKTGGIDYGYTF,TGTGCCAGCAGCCGACTCAAGACAGGGGGAATTGACTATGGCTACACCTTC
TRBJ2-1,-,TRBV11-2,TRBD2,CASSLGTSRSDEQFF,TGTGCCAGCAGCTTAGGGACTAGCCGAAGCGATGAGCAGTTCTTC
TRBJ1-1,-,TRBV27,TRBD1,CASSSNRGAGTEAFF,TGTGCCAGCAGTTCAAACAGGGGAGCGGGGACTGAAGCTTTCTTT
TRBJ2-3,-,TRBV18,TRBD1,CASSPDSGGAQYF,TGTGCCAGCTCACCCGATTCAGGGGGAGCGCAGTATTTT
TRBJ2-2,-,TRBV13,-,CARRTGTGELFF,TGTGCCAGAAGAACGGGCACCGGGGAGCTGTTTTTT
TRBJ2-3,-,TRBV28,TRBD2,CASTPEGTSGADTQYF,TGTGCCAGCACCCCCGAAGGGACTAGCGGGGCGGATACGCAGTATTTT
TRBJ2-1,-,TRBV19,TRBD2,CASSRRSTSGGYNEQFF,TGTGCCAGTAGTCGACGTTCGACTAGCGGGGGGTACAATGAGCAGTTCTTC
TRBJ1-4,-,TRBV5-1,-,CASSLDPSHLGSTNEKLFF,TGCGCCAGCAGCTTGGACCCCAGTCACCTGGGGTCAACTAATGAAAAACTGTTTTTT
TRBJ1-6,-,TRBV3-1/TRBV3-2,-,CASSQEKGWGNSPLHF,TGTGCCAGCAGCCAAGAAAAGGGTTGGGGTAATTCACCCCTCCACTTT
TRBJ2-1,-,TRBV24-1,TRBD1,CATSDTGTGVYEQFF,TGTGCCACCAGTGACACCGGGACAGGGGTCTATGAGCAGTTCTTC
TRBJ2-2,-,TRBV10-3,-,CAISEQKTGELFF,TGTGCCATCAGTGAGCAAAAAACCGGGGAGCTGTTTTTT
TRBJ2-7,-,TRBV3-1/TRBV3-2,-,CASSQGRTYEQYF,TGTGCCAGCAGCCAAGGACGGACCTACGAGCAGTACTTC
TRBJ1-3,-,TRBV4-1,-,CASSPLQALISGNTIYF,TGCGCCAGCAGCCCCTTGCAGGCACTCATCTCTGGAAACACCATATATTTT
TRBJ1-1,-,TRBV10-3,-,CAITDSGRGGHTEAFF,TGTGCCATCACTGACTCAGGGAGGGGGGGACACACTGAAGCTTTCTTT
TRBJ1-5,-,TRBV28,-,CASSSSTGWGNQPQHF,TGTGCCAGCAGTTCCTCAACAGGTTGGGGCAATCAGCCCCAGCATTTT
TRBJ1-1,-,TRBV28,TRBD1,CATQTGQNTEAFF,TGTGCCACCCAGACAGGGCAGAACACTGAAGCTTTCTTT
TRBJ2-1,-,TRBV5-6,TRBD2,CASSFTASGYNEQFF,TGTGCCAGCAGCTTTACGGCTAGCGGGTACAATGAGCAGTTCTTC
TRBJ1-2,-,TRBV6-5,-,CASGNGYGYTF,TGTGCCAGCGGCAATGGCTATGGCTACACCTTC
TRBJ2-1,-,TRBV2,TRBD2,CASSSGTSSYNEQFF,TGTGCCAGCAGTTCCGGGACTAGCTCCTACAATGAGCAGTTCTTC
TRBJ1-2,-,TRBV14,-,CASSQEQGSRSYGYTF,TGTGCCAGCAGCCAAGAGCAGGGCAGTCGGTCCTATGGCTACACCTTC
TRBJ2-2,-,TRBV30,-,CAWSSYIPGELFF,TGTGCCTGGAGCTCCTATATTCCCGGGGAGCTGTTTTTT
TRBJ2-1,-,TRBV13,-,CASSLEAGTGRSGGLYNEQFF,TGTGCCAGCAGCTTAGAAGCCGGTACAGGGAGGAGCGGAGGGCTCTACAATGAGCAGTTCTTC
TRBJ1-1,-,TRBV7-2,-,CASSLVGFVTEAFF,TGTGCCAGCAGCTTAGTGGGGTTCGTGACTGAAGCTTTCTTT
TRBJ1-1,-,TRBV12-5,-,CASGLVRGRGVLTEAFF,TGTGCTAGTGGTTTGGTACGGGGGCGCGGTGTATTGACTGAAGCTTTCTTT
TRBJ2-1,-,TRBV5-1,-,CASSLGLEKNEQFF,TGCGCCAGCAGCTTGGGACTAGAGAAGAATGAGCAGTTCTTC
TRBJ2-7,once,TRBV7-2,-,CASSFRQGSYEQYF,TGTGCCAGCAGCTTTCGGCAGGGAAGTTACGAGCAGTACTTC
TRBJ2-7,few,TRBV19,-,CASSIAGNRAPSYEQYF,TGTGCCAGTAGTATAGCAGGAAACAGGGCCCCGTCCTACGAGCAGTACTTC
TRBJ2-7,-,TRBV30,TRBD1,CAWKQGTYEQYF,TGTGCCTGGAAACAGGGGACCTACGAGCAGTACTTC
TRBJ1-6,-,TRBV10-3,-,CAISGTGFSPLHF,TGTGCCATTTCCGGGACCGGATTTTCACCCCTCCACTTT
TRBJ2-1,-,TRBV5-1,TRBD2,CASSSIAGGLFRGANEQFF,TGCGCCAGCAGCTCTATAGCGGGAGGGCTGTTTAGAGGGGCCAATGAGCAGTTCTTC
TRBJ2-3,-,TRBV2,-,CASSEIPLDTQYF,TGTGCCAGCAGTGAAATTCCGTTAGATACGCAGTATTTT
TRBJ1-5,-,TRBV18,-,CASSPASGGNQPQHF,TGTGCCAGCTCACCAGCCAGCGGTGGCAATCAGCCCCAGCATTTT
TRBJ2-7,-,TRBV2,-,CASSEFRNPPNEQYF,TGTGCCAGCAGTGAATTTCGGAACCCTCCTAACGAGCAGTACTTC
TRBJ1-5,-,TRBV2,-,CASRGRQVGGGNQPQHF,TGTGCCAGCAGGGGTAGACAGGTTGGGGGAGGCAATCAGCCCCAGCATTTT
TRBJ2-1,-,TRBV7-9,-,CASSLGALAFSYNEQFF,TGTGCCAGCAGCTTAGGGGCCCTAGCGTTCTCCTACAATGAGCAGTTCTTC
TRBJ2-5,-,TRBV11-2,-,CASSESSETQYF,TGTGCCAGCAGCGAATCTTCGGAGACCCAGTACTTC
TRBJ2-1,-,TRBV2,TRBD2,CASRTGTSVPNEQFF,TGTGCCAGCAGGACGGGGACTAGCGTTCCGAATGAGCAGTTCTTC
TRBJ2-6,-,TRBV2,-,CASKVPNRSGANVLTF,TGTGCCAGCAAAGTACCCAATCGCTCTGGGGCCAACGTCCTGACTTTC
TRBJ2-2,-,TRBV28,TRBD1,CASSVPRDRNTGELFF,TGTGCCAGCAGTGTTCCCCGGGACAGGAACACCGGGGAGCTGTTTTTT
TRBJ2-3,-,TRBV9,-,CASSAGLLYTDTQYF,TGTGCCAGCAGCGCGGGACTTCTATACACAGATACGCAGTATTTT
TRBJ2-7,-,TRBV5-8,-,CASSRTGTGWYEQYF,TGTGCCAGCAGTAGGACCGGGACTGGGTGGTACGAGCAGTACTTC
TRBJ1-5,few,TRBV28,TRBD1,CASRDRVNQPQHF,TGTGCCAGCAGGGACAGGGTAAATCAGCCCCAGCATTTT
TRBJ1-5,-,TRBV18,-,CASSPKSGGDQPQHF,TGTGCCAGCTCACCAAAATCTGGGGGGGACCAGCCCCAGCATTTT
TRBJ2-6,-,TRBV19,-,CASSIMPRGAGANVLTF,TGTGCCAGTAGTATTATGCCCAGGGGGGCTGGGGCCAACGTCCTGACTTTC
TRBJ1-2,-,TRBV9,TRBD1,CASSPRDRGNYGYTF,TGTGCCAGCAGCCCCCGGGACAGGGGGAACTATGGCTACACCTTC
TRBJ2-7,-,TRBV2,-,CASSSGRWEQYF,TGTGCCAGCAGCTCGGGGAGGTGGGAGCAGTACTTC
TRBJ1-1,-,TRBV27,-,CASSVRRGGTEAFF,TGTGCCAGCAGTGTCCGGAGGGGGGGCACTGAAGCTTTCTTT
TRBJ1-4,once,TRBV7-6,TRBD1,CASSSRGLANEKLFF,TGTGCCAGCAGCTCTAGGGGGCTGGCTAATGAAAAACTGTTTTTT
TRBJ2-2,-,TRBV18,-,CASSPPAHTGELFF,TGTGCCAGCTCACCACCGGCACACACCGGGGAGCTGTTTTTT
TRBJ2-1,few,TRBV5-4,-,CASSLDAGTSYNEQFF,TGTGCCAGCAGCTTGGACGCGGGGACTTCCTACAATGAGCAGTTCTTC
TRBJ2-7,-,TRBV27,-,CASSLTIGRGTLYEQYF,TGTGCCAGCAGTTTGACGATTGGGAGAGGGACCCTCTACGAGCAGTACTTC
TRBJ2-7,-,TRBV28,TRBD1,CASSRTGPREQYF,TGTGCCAGCAGTCGGACAGGTCCCCGCGAGCAGTACTTC